This is a list of T cell receptor beta chains from one sample in a study of response to subunit inactivated influenza vaccine. TCRdb re-derived calls from the RT-PCR reads in MiXCR, one entry per CDR3 protein. Of fewer than 600,000 distinct CDR3 sequences in the sample, 6% to 9% were seen once. The sequencing used PBMCs from blood, collected roughly 24 months after vaccination. Source of these receptors: a man aged 50 to 75 who received an inactivated influenza vaccine. CDR3s include the opening cysteine and the closing phenylalanine or tryptophan. D genes are given only for firm matches. Clone size is given for some rows only: seen once, a few or many times, or a class if the clone is expanded.

v_gene: TRBV29-1
abundance: many
j_gene: TRBJ2-2
d_gene: TRBD1
CDR3aa: CSVAGTGYTGELFF
CDR3nt: TGCAGCGTGGCCGGGACAGGGTATACCGGGGAGCTGTTTTTT

v_gene: TRBV10-3
abundance: NA
j_gene: TRBJ2-7
d_gene: NA
CDR3aa: CAISDGGLDYEQYF
CDR3nt: TGTGCCATCAGTGATGGGGGGCTCGACTACGAGCAGTACTTC

v_gene: TRBV29-1
abundance: many
j_gene: TRBJ2-1
d_gene: TRBD2
CDR3aa: CSVSTSGHEQFF
CDR3nt: TGCAGCGTATCGACTAGCGGGCATGAGCAGTTCTTC

v_gene: TRBV19
abundance: once
j_gene: TRBJ1-1
d_gene: NA
CDR3aa: CASSIAGVVTEAFF
CDR3nt: TGTGCCAGTAGTATAGCAGGGGTGGTCACTGAAGCTTTCTTT

v_gene: TRBV5-4
abundance: NA
j_gene: TRBJ2-4
d_gene: NA
CDR3aa: CASSFVEDIQYF
CDR3nt: TGTGCCAGCAGCTTTGTAGAGGACATTCAGTACTTC

v_gene: TRBV12-3/TRBV12-4
abundance: many
j_gene: TRBJ1-1
d_gene: NA
CDR3aa: CASSFQDLNTEAFF
CDR3nt: TGTGCCAGCAGTTTTCAGGATTTGAACACTGAAGCTTTCTTT

v_gene: TRBV7-6
abundance: few
j_gene: TRBJ1-6
d_gene: NA
CDR3aa: CASSPQVTNSPLHF
CDR3nt: TGTGCCAGCAGTCCCCAAGTGACAAATTCACCCCTCCACTTT

v_gene: TRBV27
abundance: many
j_gene: TRBJ2-3
d_gene: NA
CDR3aa: CASSFQGYTDTQYF
CDR3nt: TGTGCCAGCAGTTTTCAGGGGTACACAGATACGCAGTATTTT

v_gene: TRBV7-2
abundance: few
j_gene: TRBJ2-7
d_gene: TRBD2
CDR3aa: CASSFSSGAAYEQYF
CDR3nt: TGTGCCAGCAGCTTCTCTAGCGGGGCTGCCTACGAGCAGTACTTC

v_gene: TRBV29-1
abundance: NA
j_gene: TRBJ1-1
d_gene: TRBD1
CDR3aa: CSVVGQGGLNTEAFF
CDR3nt: TGCAGCGTCGTTGGACAGGGGGGTTTGAACACTGAAGCTTTCTTT

v_gene: TRBV5-1
abundance: NA
j_gene: TRBJ2-3
d_gene: TRBD2
CDR3aa: CASSWGLAGARDTQYF
CDR3nt: TGCGCCAGCAGCTGGGGACTAGCGGGAGCAAGAGATACGCAGTATTTT

v_gene: TRBV5-5
abundance: NA
j_gene: TRBJ2-1
d_gene: NA
CDR3aa: CASSSGGGGSSSYNEQFF
CDR3nt: TGTGCCAGCAGCTCAGGGGGTGGCGGGAGTTCATCCTACAATGAGCAGTTCTTC

v_gene: TRBV20-1
abundance: NA
j_gene: TRBJ1-1
d_gene: NA
CDR3aa: CSAQREAFF
CDR3nt: TGCAGTGCACAGCGTGAAGCTTTCTTT

v_gene: TRBV29-1
abundance: NA
j_gene: TRBJ2-7
d_gene: TRBD1
CDR3aa: CSATGVSYEQYF
CDR3nt: TGCAGCGCGACAGGGGTTTCCTACGAGCAGTACTTC

v_gene: TRBV28
abundance: few
j_gene: TRBJ2-7
d_gene: NA
CDR3aa: CASSFRRQAMLYEQYF
CDR3nt: TGTGCCAGCAGTTTCCGAAGACAGGCGATGCTTTACGAGCAGTACTTC

v_gene: TRBV3-1
abundance: few
j_gene: TRBJ2-1
d_gene: TRBD2
CDR3aa: CACSQQWTSGRANEQFF
CDR3nt: TGTGCCTGCAGCCAACAATGGACTAGCGGGAGGGCCAATGAGCAGTTCTTC

v_gene: TRBV10-3
abundance: many
j_gene: TRBJ1-2
d_gene: NA
CDR3aa: CAARQDRNFYGYTF
CDR3nt: TGTGCCGCCAGACAGGACAGAAATTTCTATGGCTACACCTTC

v_gene: TRBV20-1
abundance: many
j_gene: TRBJ2-3
d_gene: TRBD2
CDR3aa: CSASSGGGPSTDTQYF
CDR3nt: TGCAGTGCTAGTAGCGGGGGGGGTCCTAGCACAGATACGCAGTATTTT

v_gene: TRBV18
abundance: few
j_gene: TRBJ1-1
d_gene: NA
CDR3aa: CASSPPTSTEAFF
CDR3nt: TGTGCCAGCTCACCACCGACCAGCACTGAAGCTTTCTTT

v_gene: TRBV12-3/TRBV12-4
abundance: few
j_gene: TRBJ1-2
d_gene: NA
CDR3aa: CASSAIREGYTF
CDR3nt: TGTGCCAGCAGCGCTATAAGGGAGGGCTACACCTTC

v_gene: TRBV6-5
abundance: NA
j_gene: TRBJ2-7
d_gene: TRBD1
CDR3aa: CAISYGVGQSQIYEQYF
CDR3nt: TGTGCCATCAGTTACGGCGTGGGACAGAGCCAGATCTACGAGCAGTACTTC

v_gene: TRBV20-1
abundance: few
j_gene: TRBJ2-7
d_gene: TRBD1
CDR3aa: CSARPRGIYEQYF
CDR3nt: TGCAGTGCTAGGCCCAGGGGGATCTACGAGCAGTACTTC

v_gene: TRBV7-2
abundance: few
j_gene: TRBJ2-3
d_gene: NA
CDR3aa: CASSLGPGTERYTQYF
CDR3nt: TGTGCCAGCAGCTTAGGACCAGGGACGGAGCGTTATACGCAGTATTTT

v_gene: TRBV20-1
abundance: few
j_gene: TRBJ2-2
d_gene: TRBD1
CDR3aa: CSAGTVLGELFF
CDR3nt: TGCAGTGCCGGGACAGTTCTTGGGGAGCTGTTTTTT

v_gene: TRBV4-2
abundance: NA
j_gene: TRBJ2-1
d_gene: NA
CDR3aa: CASSLEGLSNEQFF
CDR3nt: TGTGCCAGCAGCCTAGAGGGTTTGAGCAATGAGCAGTTCTTC

v_gene: TRBV27
abundance: few
j_gene: TRBJ1-5
d_gene: NA
CDR3aa: CASSLWGANQPQHF
CDR3nt: TGTGCCAGCAGTTTATGGGGAGCTAATCAGCCCCAGCATTTT

v_gene: TRBV6-2/TRBV6-3
abundance: NA
j_gene: TRBJ1-5
d_gene: TRBD1
CDR3aa: CASSYLFPRQGGINRHF
CDR3nt: TGTGCCAGCAGTTACCTTTTTCCTCGGCAGGGGGGTATTAACCGGCATTTT

v_gene: TRBV10-3
abundance: many
j_gene: TRBJ1-3
d_gene: TRBD1
CDR3aa: CAISGGGNTIYF
CDR3nt: TGTGCCATCTCAGGGGGAGGAAACACCATATATTTT

v_gene: TRBV29-1
abundance: many
j_gene: TRBJ2-7
d_gene: NA
CDR3aa: CSVVGLHLYEQYF
CDR3nt: TGCAGCGTTGTGGGATTACACCTCTACGAGCAGTACTTC

v_gene: TRBV4-2
abundance: many
j_gene: TRBJ1-4
d_gene: NA
CDR3aa: CASSQEGTGRKLFF
CDR3nt: TGTGCCAGCAGCCAAGAGGGCACAGGGAGAAAACTGTTTTTT

v_gene: TRBV5-1
abundance: few
j_gene: TRBJ2-1
d_gene: TRBD2
CDR3aa: CASSPGVTSGSIYNEQFF
CDR3nt: TGCGCCAGCAGCCCGGGGGTGACTAGCGGGAGTATCTACAATGAGCAGTTCTTC

v_gene: TRBV11-1
abundance: few
j_gene: TRBJ2-1
d_gene: TRBD2
CDR3aa: CASSLRLAGGPPYNEQFF
CDR3nt: TGTGCCAGCAGCTTAAGACTAGCGGGGGGGCCGCCCTACAATGAGCAGTTCTTC

v_gene: TRBV20-1
abundance: few
j_gene: TRBJ2-1
d_gene: NA
CDR3aa: CSARLVWDNEQFF
CDR3nt: TGCAGTGCTAGGCTGGTTTGGGACAATGAGCAGTTCTTC

v_gene: TRBV12-3/TRBV12-4
abundance: few
j_gene: TRBJ2-1
d_gene: NA
CDR3aa: CASSFRFGEQFF
CDR3nt: TGTGCCAGCAGTTTTCGTTTTGGTGAGCAGTTCTTC

v_gene: TRBV20-1
abundance: few
j_gene: TRBJ2-2
d_gene: TRBD2
CDR3aa: CSASSGRTNTGELFF
CDR3nt: TGCAGTGCTAGTTCCGGGAGGACGAACACCGGGGAGCTGTTTTTT

v_gene: TRBV5-6
abundance: NA
j_gene: TRBJ2-1
d_gene: TRBD2
CDR3aa: CASGPNSGSRSYNEQFF
CDR3nt: TGTGCCAGCGGACCCAATAGCGGGAGTCGTTCCTACAATGAGCAGTTCTTC

v_gene: TRBV5-1
abundance: few
j_gene: TRBJ2-7
d_gene: TRBD2
CDR3aa: CASSTGLAGTRGGEQYF
CDR3nt: TGCGCCAGCAGCACGGGACTAGCGGGGACGAGGGGTGGCGAGCAGTACTTC

v_gene: TRBV5-6
abundance: few
j_gene: TRBJ2-4
d_gene: NA
CDR3aa: CASSWRALAKNIQYF
CDR3nt: TGTGCCAGCAGCTGGAGGGCCCTGGCCAAAAACATTCAGTACTTC

v_gene: TRBV12-3/TRBV12-4
abundance: NA
j_gene: TRBJ2-5
d_gene: NA
CDR3aa: CASSPQRYQETQYF
CDR3nt: TGTGCCAGCAGTCCCCAACGATACCAAGAGACCCAGTACTTC

v_gene: TRBV5-1
abundance: few
j_gene: TRBJ2-1
d_gene: NA
CDR3aa: CASSLGTDEQFF
CDR3nt: TGCGCCAGCAGCTTAGGTACAGATGAGCAGTTCTTC

v_gene: TRBV7-2
abundance: few
j_gene: TRBJ1-1
d_gene: NA
CDR3aa: CASSLVSTTMNTEAFF
CDR3nt: TGTGCCAGCAGCTTAGTCAGCACGACGATGAACACTGAAGCTTTCTTT

v_gene: TRBV5-1
abundance: NA
j_gene: TRBJ2-3
d_gene: TRBD2
CDR3aa: CASSLDRTSGTWGNTQYF
CDR3nt: TGCGCCAGCAGCTTGGATAGGACTAGCGGGACCTGGGGGAATACGCAGTATTTT

v_gene: TRBV12-3/TRBV12-4
abundance: few
j_gene: TRBJ1-5
d_gene: TRBD1
CDR3aa: CASSQTGNSQPQHF
CDR3nt: TGTGCCAGCAGCCAGACAGGGAATAGTCAGCCCCAGCATTTT

v_gene: TRBV30
abundance: few
j_gene: TRBJ1-1
d_gene: TRBD1
CDR3aa: CAGGQGALVNTEAFF
CDR3nt: TGTGCCGGGGGACAGGGGGCCTTGGTTAACACTGAAGCTTTCTTT

v_gene: TRBV6-2/TRBV6-3
abundance: NA
j_gene: TRBJ2-7
d_gene: TRBD2
CDR3aa: CASSRISGGSYEQYF
CDR3nt: TGTGCCAGCAGCCGTATAAGCGGGGGATCCTACGAGCAGTACTTC

v_gene: TRBV4-3
abundance: few
j_gene: TRBJ2-7
d_gene: NA
CDR3aa: CASSQEGLTEQYF
CDR3nt: TGCGCCAGCAGCCAAGAGGGTCTTACCGAGCAGTACTTC

v_gene: TRBV7-6
abundance: NA
j_gene: TRBJ2-1
d_gene: TRBD2
CDR3aa: CASSLSRGGTYNEQFF
CDR3nt: TGTGCCAGCAGCTTATCCCGCGGGGGAACCTACAATGAGCAGTTCTTC

v_gene: TRBV20-1
abundance: NA
j_gene: TRBJ2-7
d_gene: TRBD2
CDR3aa: CSAITGGSYEQYF
CDR3nt: TGCAGTGCAATCACGGGGGGTTCCTACGAGCAGTACTTC

v_gene: TRBV12-3/TRBV12-4
abundance: NA
j_gene: TRBJ2-5
d_gene: NA
CDR3aa: CASSEVGGPRETQYF
CDR3nt: TGTGCCAGCAGTGAGGTCGGAGGCCCGAGAGAGACCCAGTACTTC

v_gene: TRBV7-8
abundance: few
j_gene: TRBJ2-5
d_gene: NA
CDR3aa: CASSPRAAQETQYF
CDR3nt: TGTGCCAGCAGCCCGCGGGCAGCTCAAGAGACCCAGTACTTC

v_gene: TRBV4-1
abundance: many
j_gene: TRBJ2-7
d_gene: NA
CDR3aa: CASSQDSRVPYEQYF
CDR3nt: TGCGCCAGCAGCCAAGATTCGCGGGTCCCCTACGAGCAGTACTTC

v_gene: TRBV6-6
abundance: few
j_gene: TRBJ1-2
d_gene: TRBD1
CDR3aa: CASTWTGYYGYTF
CDR3nt: TGTGCCAGCACCTGGACAGGGTACTATGGCTACACCTTC

v_gene: TRBV9
abundance: NA
j_gene: TRBJ2-1
d_gene: NA
CDR3aa: CASSGLTRGEQFF
CDR3nt: TGTGCCAGCAGCGGGCTGACTAGGGGGGAGCAGTTCTTC